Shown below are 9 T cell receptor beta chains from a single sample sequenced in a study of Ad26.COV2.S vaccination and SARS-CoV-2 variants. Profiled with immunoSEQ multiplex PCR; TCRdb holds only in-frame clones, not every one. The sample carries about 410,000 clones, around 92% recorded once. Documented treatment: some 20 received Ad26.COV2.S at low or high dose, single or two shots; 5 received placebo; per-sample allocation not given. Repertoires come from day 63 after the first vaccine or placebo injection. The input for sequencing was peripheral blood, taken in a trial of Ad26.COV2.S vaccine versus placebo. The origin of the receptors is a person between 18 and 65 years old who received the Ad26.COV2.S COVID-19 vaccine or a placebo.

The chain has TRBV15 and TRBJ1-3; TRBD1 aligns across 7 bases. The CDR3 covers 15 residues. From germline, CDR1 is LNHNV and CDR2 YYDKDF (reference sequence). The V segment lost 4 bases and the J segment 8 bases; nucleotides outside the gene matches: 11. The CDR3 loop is CATSILTGLGDTIYF. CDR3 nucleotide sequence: TGTGCCACCAGCATACTGACAGGGCTTGGGGACACCATATATTTT.

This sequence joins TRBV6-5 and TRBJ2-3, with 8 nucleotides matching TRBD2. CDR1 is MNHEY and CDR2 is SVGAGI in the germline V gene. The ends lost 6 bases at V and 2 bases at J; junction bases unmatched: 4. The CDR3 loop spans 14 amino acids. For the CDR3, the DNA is TGTGCCAGCAGAGAGCGGGGGTACACAGATACGCAGTATTTT. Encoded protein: CASRERGYTDTQYF.

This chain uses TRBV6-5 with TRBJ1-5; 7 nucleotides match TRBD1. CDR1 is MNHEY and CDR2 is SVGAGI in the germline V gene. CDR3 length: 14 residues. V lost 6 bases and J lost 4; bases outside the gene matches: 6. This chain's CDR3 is CASSQGQFNQPQHF. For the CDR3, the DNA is TGTGCCAGCAGCCAGGGACAGTTTAATCAGCCCCAGCATTTT.

The CDR3 DNA follows: TGTGCCAGCAGCTACAATTTGAACACTGAAGCTTTCTTT. Its translation: CASSYNLNTEAFF. The chain is built from TRBV7-9 and TRBJ1-1; D is uncertain. The CDR3 is 13 amino acids. CDR1 and CDR2 from the germline V gene are SEHNR and FQNEAQ (reference sequence). V lost 4 bases to trimming and J lost 0 bases, with 6 bases between them.

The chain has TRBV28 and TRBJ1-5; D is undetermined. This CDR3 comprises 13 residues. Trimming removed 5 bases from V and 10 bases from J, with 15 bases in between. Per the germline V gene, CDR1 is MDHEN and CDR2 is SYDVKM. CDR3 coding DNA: TGTGCCAGCAGTCCGCAGGTGCCACCCCCCCAGCATTTT. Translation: CASSPQVPPPQHF. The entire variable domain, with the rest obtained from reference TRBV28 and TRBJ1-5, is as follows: DVKVTQSSRYLVKRTGEKVFLECVQDMDHENMFWYRQDPGLGLRLIYFSYDVKMKEKGDIPEGYSVSREKKERFSLILESASTNQTSMYLCASSPQVPPPQHFGDGTRLSIL.

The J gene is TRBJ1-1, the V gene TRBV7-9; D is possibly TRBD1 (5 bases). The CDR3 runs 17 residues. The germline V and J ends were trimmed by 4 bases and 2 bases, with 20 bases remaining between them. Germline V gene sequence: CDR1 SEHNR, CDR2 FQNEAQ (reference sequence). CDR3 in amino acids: CASSWDQLMVSNTEAFF. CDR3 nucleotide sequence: TGTGCCAGCAGCTGGGACCAACTAATGGTCTCAAACACTGAAGCTTTCTTT.

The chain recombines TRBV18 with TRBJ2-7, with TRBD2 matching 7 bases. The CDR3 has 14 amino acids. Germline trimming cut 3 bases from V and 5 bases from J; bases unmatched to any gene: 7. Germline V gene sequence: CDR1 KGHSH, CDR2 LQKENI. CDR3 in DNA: TGTGCCAGCTCACCGTCGGGGGGTAGAAACGAGCAGTACTTC. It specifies CASSPSGGRNEQYF.

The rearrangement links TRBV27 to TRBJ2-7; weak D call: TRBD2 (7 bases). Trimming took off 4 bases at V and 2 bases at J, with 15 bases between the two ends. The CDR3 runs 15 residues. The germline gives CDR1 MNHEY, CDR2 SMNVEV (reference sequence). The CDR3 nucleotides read TGTGCCAGCAGTTGGGGGGGGGCGGCTGCCTACGAGCAGTACTTC. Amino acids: CASSWGGAAAYEQYF.

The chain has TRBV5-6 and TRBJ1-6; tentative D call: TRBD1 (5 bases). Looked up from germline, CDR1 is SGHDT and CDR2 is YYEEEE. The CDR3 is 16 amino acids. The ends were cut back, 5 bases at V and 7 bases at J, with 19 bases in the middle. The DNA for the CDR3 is TGTGCCAGCAGTTCGCGAGCCGGGGCCAAAAATTCACCCCTCCACTTT. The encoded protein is CASSSRAGAKNSPLHF.